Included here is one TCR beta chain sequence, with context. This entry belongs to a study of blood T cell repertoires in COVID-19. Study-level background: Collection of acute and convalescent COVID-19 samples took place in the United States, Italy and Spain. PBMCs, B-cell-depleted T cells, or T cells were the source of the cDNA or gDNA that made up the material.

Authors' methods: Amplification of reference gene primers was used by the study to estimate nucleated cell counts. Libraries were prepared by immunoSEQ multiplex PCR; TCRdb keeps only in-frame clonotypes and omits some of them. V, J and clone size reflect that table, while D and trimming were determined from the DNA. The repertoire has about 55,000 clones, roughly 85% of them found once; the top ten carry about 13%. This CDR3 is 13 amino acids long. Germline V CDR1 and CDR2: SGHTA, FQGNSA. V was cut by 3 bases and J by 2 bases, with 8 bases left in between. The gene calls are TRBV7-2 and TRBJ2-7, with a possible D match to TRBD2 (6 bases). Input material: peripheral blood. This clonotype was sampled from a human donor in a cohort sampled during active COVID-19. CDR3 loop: CASSLIAAYEQYF. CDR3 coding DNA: TGTGCCAGCAGCTTGATAGCGGCCTACGAGCAGTACTTC.